The 26 T cell receptor beta chains listed next were all sequenced from one sample in a study of T-cell reconstitution after alpha-beta-depleted transplantation in children. For TCRbeta, the library was prepared with unique molecular identifiers. TCRdb reprocessed the PCR reads with MiXCR, giving one entry per CDR3 protein. The top ten clones hold 14% of a sample with about 500,000 distinct CDR3 sequences, more than 9.5% of them seen once. The input for sequencing was PBMCs, mostly from graft donor cells, taken 180 days after TCRalphabeta/CD19-depleted stem cell transplant. The receptors here all came from a female patient aged 2-15 years who had a stem cell transplant for aplastic anemia, so the T cells may come from the graft donor.

This clonotype was detected many times. The CDR3 nucleotides read TGTGCCAGCAGATCGACAGGGAGCACTGAAGCTTTCTTT. Residues: CASRSTGSTEAFF. The chain employs TRBV27 and TRBJ1-1; 7 bases map to TRBD1. The CDR3 has 13 residues. Germline trimming cut 6 bases from V and 4 bases from J; bases unmatched to any gene: 5. Germline V gives CDR1 MNHEY, CDR2 SMNVEV (reference sequence).

The CDR3 coding sequence is TGTGCCAGCAGCCAACCTAGCGTACCCGAGCAGTTCTTC. Protein product: CASSQPSVPEQFF. The rearrangement links TRBV3-1 to TRBJ2-1; the D gene is possibly TRBD2 (6 bases). In germline, CDR1 is LGHDT, CDR2 YNNKEL (reference sequence). This CDR3 is built from 13 residues. The V and J ends lost 2 bases and 10 bases respectively, with 12 bases between them.

This clonotype was counted only a few times. The chain carries TRBV12-3 or TRBV12-4 and TRBJ2-7; 9 bases align to TRBD1. V lost 4 bases to trimming and J lost 2 bases; unmatched junction nucleotides: 6. The CDR3 spans 15 residues. CDR3 nucleotide sequence: TGTGCCAGCAGTTCCGGGACAGGGATACCCTACGAGCAGTACGTC. Translated, it gives CASSSGTGIPYEQYV.

This chain links TRBV20-1 with TRBJ2-5; D gene unclear. CDR1 DFQATT and CDR2 SNEGSKA come from the germline V gene (reference sequence). V lost 5 bases and J 1 base, leaving 11 bases between the germline ends. CDR3 length equals 13 residues. CDR3 region: CSAPSGFQETQYF. CDR3 sequence (DNA): TGCAGTGCTCCCTCAGGCTTCCAAGAGACCCAGTACTTC.

This clonotype was seen at least ten times. The J gene is TRBJ2-1, the V gene TRBV5-1; tentative D call: TRBD2 (6 bases). The CDR3 covers 14 residues. V shed 0 bases and J shed 4 bases, with 8 bases lying between them. Germline lookup yields CDR1 SGHRS and CDR2 YFSETQ. The CDR3 coding sequence is TGCGCCAGCAGCTTGGGACTAGAATACAATGAGCAGTTCTTC. As protein: CASSLGLEYNEQFF.

This clonotype was recorded a few times. This sequence joins TRBV28 and TRBJ1-1; 9 bases map to TRBD1. The CDR3 spans 15 residues. V was clipped by 6 bases and J by 4 bases; unmatched bases: 9. Germline V CDR1 and CDR2: MDHEN, SYDVKM. The CDR3 spells CASRKQGASITEAFF. In DNA, the CDR3 is TGTGCCAGCAGGAAACAGGGGGCGAGTATCACTGAAGCTTTCTTT.

The genes are TRBV12-3 or TRBV12-4 and TRBJ2-1; possibly TRBD2 for D (6 bases). CDR3 size: 15 residues. V lost 7 bases and J 5 bases, leaving 18 bases between the germline ends. The CDR3 is CASTLLRDSNNEQFF. Here the CDR3 DNA reads TGTGCCAGCACCCTCCTCCGGGACTCTAACAATGAGCAGTTCTTC.

V usage is TRBV12-3 or TRBV12-4 and J usage is TRBJ1-2; tentative D call: TRBD1 (6 bases). V lost 5 bases and J 4 bases, leaving 20 bases between the germline ends. The CDR3 sequence is 16 residues long. CDR3 region: CASSPGAWTARYGYTF. In nucleotides, the CDR3 is TGTGCCAGCAGTCCCGGCGCCTGGACAGCCCGCTATGGCTACACCTTC.

The chain is built from TRBV4-3 and TRBJ2-7; TRBD1 aligns across 9 bases. The CDR3 totals 16 residues. Per the germline V gene, CDR1 is LGHNA and CDR2 is YSLEER. J gave up 3 bases and V 0 bases, and 6 bases lay outside the gene matches. CDR3 DNA: TGCGCCAGCAGCCAAGAAAACAGGGGGCGTATCTACGAGCAGTACTTC. This sequence encodes CASSQENRGRIYEQYF.

The chain couples TRBV20-1 to TRBJ1-2; no clear D. The V end lost 0 bases, the J end lost 2 bases, and 4 bases lay between the germline ends. This CDR3 is 12 amino acids long. Looked up from germline, CDR1 is DFQATT and CDR2 is SNEGSKA (reference sequence). CDR3 nucleotide sequence: TGCAGTGCTAGAGAGGTGAACTATGGCTACACCTTC. Translated, it gives CSAREVNYGYTF.

The chain recombines TRBV7-9 with TRBJ1-5, with D uncertain. This CDR3 is built from 14 residues. Germline V CDR1 and CDR2: SEHNR, FQNEAQ (reference sequence). Trimming shortened V by 3 bases and J by 8 bases, and 14 bases separated the two germline ends. The DNA for the CDR3 is TGTGCCAGCAGCTTTGGGCGGGCGCCCGAGCCCCAGCATTTT. Translation gives CASSFGRAPEPQHF.

This clonotype was picked up a small number of times. CDR3 in DNA: TGTGCCAGCAGCTTAGAAGTGCGGTATACGCAGTATTTT. This sequence encodes CASSLEVRYTQYF. This chain uses TRBV7-8 with TRBJ2-3, with D uncertain. Trimming cost V 1 base and J 7 bases, with 9 bases left between them. The V gene's germline CDR1 is SGHVS and CDR2 FQNEAQ. This CDR3 comprises 13 residues.

The CDR3 protein is CASSYREVSEAFF. In nucleotides, the CDR3 is TGTGCCAGCAGCTACAGGGAAGTCTCTGAAGCTTTCTTT. V is TRBV5-5 and J is TRBJ1-1; TRBD1 is a possible D gene (6 bases). The CDR3 loop spans 13 amino acids. Germline values: CDR1 SGHKS, CDR2 YYEKEE (reference sequence). V was shortened by 3 bases and J by 6 bases, with 12 bases between the two germline ends. Drawing the rest from reference TRBV5-5 and TRBJ1-1, the complete variable domain is DAGVTQSPTHLIKTRGQQVTLRCSPISGHKSVSWYQQVLGQGPQFIFQYYEKEERGRGNFPDRFSARQFPNYSSELNVNALLLGDSALYLCASSYREVSEAFFGQGTRLTVV.

This clonotype was observed a few times. V and J are TRBV7-6 and TRBJ1-1; tentatively, D is TRBD1 (5 bases). CDR1 is SGHVS and CDR2 is FNYEAQ in the germline V gene. This CDR3 has 16 amino acids. V lost 1 base, J lost 0 bases, and 12 bases lay in between. The CDR3 protein is CASSLEGTTVNTEAFF. In DNA, the CDR3 is TGTGCCAGCAGCTTAGAGGGGACGACGGTGAACACTGAAGCTTTCTTT.

V is TRBV11-1 and J is TRBJ2-1, with D possibly matching TRBD2 (6 bases). The CDR3 spans 18 residues. Per germline, CDR1 SGHAT and CDR2 FQDESV (reference sequence). V dropped 2 bases and J dropped 2 bases, with 19 bases sitting between them. CDR3 in DNA: TGTGCCAGCAGCTTACCGTCGCGGCGGGACGGTGCCTACAATGAGCAGTTCTTC. Encoded protein: CASSLPSRRDGAYNEQFF.

The chain recombines TRBV2 with TRBJ2-7; D gene ambiguous. Germline lookup yields CDR1 SNHLY and CDR2 FYNNEI. V lost 6 bases and J lost 5, with 11 bases in between. The CDR3 is made up of 12 amino acids. The CDR3 DNA sequence: TGTGCCAGCAGAGTGGTGGGTCACGAGCAGTACGTC. Amino acid sequence: CASRVVGHEQYV.

This clonotype was seen a few times. The J gene is TRBJ1-1, the V gene TRBV7-9; D is possibly TRBD1 (5 bases). CDR1 SEHNR and CDR2 FQNEAQ come from the germline V gene (reference sequence). Trimming pared 5 bases from V and 0 bases from J, leaving 7 bases between. The CDR3 runs 13 residues. This CDR3 reads CASSKGVNTEAFF. Written as DNA, the CDR3 is TGTGCCAGCAGCAAAGGGGTGAACACTGAAGCTTTCTTT.

This chain joins TRBV7-6 and TRBJ1-3; D remains ambiguous. The CDR3 sequence is 13 residues long. The V end lost 2 bases, the J end lost 5 bases, and 7 bases lay between the germline ends. Per germline, CDR1 SGHVS and CDR2 FNYEAQ. CDR3 DNA sequence: TGTGCCAGCAGCTTAAAGGCAAGAAACACCATATATTTT. Protein product: CASSLKARNTIYF. The whole variable domain, filled in from reference TRBV7-6 and TRBJ1-3, reads GAGVSQSPRYKVTKRGQDVALRCDPISGHVSLYWYRQALGQGPEFLTYFNYEAQQDKSGLPNDRFSAERPEGSISTLTIQRTEQRDSAMYRCASSLKARNTIYFGEGSWLTVV.

This clonotype was recorded at least ten times. V is TRBV12-3 or TRBV12-4 and J is TRBJ2-1; D is undetermined. The CDR3 is made up of 15 amino acids. V lost 5 bases, J lost 0 bases, and 11 bases lay in between. In DNA form, the CDR3 reads TGTGCCAGCAGTGGACCGATCCCCTCCTACAATGAGCAGTTCTTC. Protein sequence: CASSGPIPSYNEQFF.

This clonotype was counted between two and nine times. CDR3 sequence: CASSLLAETYEQYF. The CDR3 DNA is TGTGCCAGCAGCTTACTTGCTGAGACCTACGAGCAGTACTTC. The V and J genes are TRBV7-3 and TRBJ2-7; D remains ambiguous. The CDR3 is 14 residues long. The ends were cut back, 2 bases at V and 2 bases at J, with 10 bases in the middle. Per germline, CDR1 SGHTA and CDR2 FQGTGA.

The chain joins TRBV5-1 to TRBJ2-1; TRBD2 matches at 9 bases. Germline CDR1 and CDR2: SGHRS and YFSETQ. This CDR3 is built from 15 residues. Unmatched junction bases numbered 10, after V lost 4 bases and J lost 8 bases. Written as DNA, the CDR3 is TGCGCCAGCAGCCTCAAAGCGGGAGGTGGGGATGAGCAGTTCTTC. Its protein is CASSLKAGGGDEQFF.

The chain employs TRBV29-1 and TRBJ2-7; no clear D gene. Germline CDR1 SQVTM, CDR2 ANQGSEA. Trimming took off 2 bases at V and 0 bases at J, with 14 bases between the two ends. This CDR3 is built from 15 residues. The CDR3 protein is CSVEQVGPSSYEQYF. CDR3 bases: TGCAGCGTTGAACAAGTAGGTCCTAGCTCCTACGAGCAGTACTTC.

The rearrangement uses TRBV9 and TRBJ1-2; perhaps TRBD1 as D (5 bases). Trimming shortened V by 3 bases and J by 0 bases, and 18 bases separated the two germline ends. The CDR3 has 17 amino acids. Germline V gives CDR1 SGDLS, CDR2 YYNGEE. DNA of the CDR3: TGTGCCAGCAGCGGCCTCCGGGACGTCCCAGCTAACTATGGCTACACCTTC. This sequence encodes CASSGLRDVPANYGYTF.

This clonotype has only a few counts. J is TRBJ2-1 and V is TRBV5-1; D possibly corresponds to TRBD2 (5 bases). Germline CDR1 is SGHRS and CDR2 is YFSETQ. V was clipped by 6 bases and J by 7 bases, with 20 bases between them. The CDR3 is 15 amino acids. CDR3 coding DNA: TGCGCCAGCAACGGAGAATTTACACGAGGGAATGAGCAGTTCTTC. This encodes CASNGEFTRGNEQFF.

The V call is TRBV7-2, the J call TRBJ1-1, with D possibly being TRBD1 (5 bases). CDR1 is SGHTA, CDR2 FQGNSA, per germline. V lost 5 bases and J lost 3, with 22 bases in between. The CDR3 spans 17 residues. Here the CDR3 DNA reads TGTGCCAGCAGCCAGAGGATCGGAAGAGGGGCGGACACTGAAGCTTTCTTT. Translated: CASSQRIGRGADTEAFF.

This chain uses TRBV15 with TRBJ1-4; possible D gene TRBD1, 6 bases. The CDR3 covers 13 residues. The V end was cut by 11 bases, the J end by 4 bases, with 14 bases between. CDR1 and CDR2 from the germline V gene are LNHNV and YYDKDF (reference sequence). The CDR3: CASSRGVNEKLFF. CDR3 in DNA: TGTGCCTCCTCCAGGGGCGTTAATGAAAAACTGTTTTTT.